This T cell receptor (beta chain) was obtained from a study of T cell repertoires in cytomegalovirus infection. As concerns this clonotype: Its matching antigen is unknown.

TCRdb re-called the reads with MiXCR, one entry per CDR3 protein. The sample contains approximately 1,000,000 distinct CDR3 sequences, around a third of which appear only once. Study-wide findings and caveats: The study found HLA-C-restricted CMV-specific TCR beta clonotypes dominating the ex vivo response.

V shed 3 bases and J shed 3 bases, with 11 bases lying between them. Germline CDR1 MNHEY, CDR2 SMNVEV (reference sequence). This CDR3 has 14 amino acids. The starting material was cultured CD8+ T cells from PBMCs, obtained from culture after CMV antigen stimulation. The receptor's source is a human donor in good health (CMV status not recorded). Some clones in this sample may be carry-over from other donors' samples. The rearrangement joins TRBV27 to TRBJ1-2; D uncertain. The CDR3 spells CASSLEGGDYGYTF. As DNA, the CDR3 is TGTGCCAGCAGTTTGGAGGGTGGTGACTATGGCTACACCTTC.